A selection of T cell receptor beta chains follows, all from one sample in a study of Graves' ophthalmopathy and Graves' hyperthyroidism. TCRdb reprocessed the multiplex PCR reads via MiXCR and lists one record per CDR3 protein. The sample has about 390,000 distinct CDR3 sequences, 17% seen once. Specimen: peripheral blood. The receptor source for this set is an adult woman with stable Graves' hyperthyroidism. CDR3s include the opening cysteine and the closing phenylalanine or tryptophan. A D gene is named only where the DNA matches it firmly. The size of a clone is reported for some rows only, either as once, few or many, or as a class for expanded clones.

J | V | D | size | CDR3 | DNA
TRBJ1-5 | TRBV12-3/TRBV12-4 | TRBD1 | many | CASSQGGPQPQHF | TGTGCCAGCAGTCAAGGGGGCCCTCAGCCCCAGCATTTT
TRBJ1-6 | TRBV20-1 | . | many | CSATTGNSPLHF | TGCAGTGCTACAACAGGGAATTCACCCCTCCACTTT
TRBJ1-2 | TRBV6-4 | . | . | CASSPDSAYSYGYTF | TGTGCCAGCAGTCCTGACAGCGCCTACTCCTATGGCTACACCTTC
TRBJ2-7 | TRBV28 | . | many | CASSLSPGSGDEQYF | TGTGCCAGCAGTTTATCGCCGGGGTCTGGGGACGAGCAGTACTTC
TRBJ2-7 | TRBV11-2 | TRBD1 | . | CASGLGGQTYEQYF | TGTGCCAGCGGCTTAGGGGGCCAAACCTACGAGCAATACTTC
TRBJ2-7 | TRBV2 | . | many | CASRKPGLRSYEQYF | TGTGCCAGCAGAAAACCCGGCCTCAGGAGCTACGAGCAGTACTTC
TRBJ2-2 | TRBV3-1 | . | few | CASSQAPRETNTGELFF | TGTGCCAGCAGCCAAGCGCCAAGGGAAACGAACACCGGGGAGCTGTTTTTT
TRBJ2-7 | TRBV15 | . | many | CATSRDRGSSHEQYF | TGTGCCACCAGCAGAGATCGGGGGAGCAGCCACGAGCAGTACTTC
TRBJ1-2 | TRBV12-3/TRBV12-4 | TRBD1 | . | CASRDRVGYGYTF | TGTGCCAGCAGAGACAGGGTCGGCTATGGCTACACCTTC
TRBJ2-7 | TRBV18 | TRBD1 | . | CASSPPGTGEAEQYF | TGTGCCAGCTCACCACCCGGGACAGGGGAGGCCGAGCAGTACTTC
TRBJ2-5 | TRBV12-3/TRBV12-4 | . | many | CASSSTLGAGQETQYF | TGTGCCAGCAGTTCAACTTTGGGGGCGGGGCAAGAGACCCAGTACTTC
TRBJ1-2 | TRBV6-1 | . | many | CASRVGGTGGYTF | TGTGCCAGCAGGGTTGGGGGGACGGGTGGCTACACCTTC
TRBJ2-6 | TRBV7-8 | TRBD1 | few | CASSSRQGPRGANVLTF | TGTGCCAGCAGCTCAAGACAGGGGCCGCGAGGGGCCAACGTCCTGACTTTC
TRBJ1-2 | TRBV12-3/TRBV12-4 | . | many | CASSSYASNFYGYTF | TGTGCCAGCAGTTCGTATGCCTCAAACTTCTATGGCTACACCTTC
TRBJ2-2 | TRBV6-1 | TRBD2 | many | CASMGLAGEASGELFF | TGTGCCAGCATGGGACTAGCGGGAGAGGCGAGCGGGGAGCTGTTTTTT
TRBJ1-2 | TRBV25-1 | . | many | CASREKRTGNYGYTF | TGTGCCAGCAGGGAAAAACGGACGGGGAACTATGGCTACACCTTC
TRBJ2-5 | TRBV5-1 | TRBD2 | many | CASSLGREDQETQYF | TGCGCCAGCAGCTTGGGGCGGGAGGACCAAGAGACCCAGTACTTC
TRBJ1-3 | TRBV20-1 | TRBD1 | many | CSARAGGAGNTIYF | TGCAGTGCTAGGGCAGGGGGAGCGGGAAACACCATATATTTT
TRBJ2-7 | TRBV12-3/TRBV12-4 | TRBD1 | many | CASSTKGARSYEQYF | TGTGCCAGCAGTACTAAGGGGGCAAGGAGCTACGAGCAGTACTTC
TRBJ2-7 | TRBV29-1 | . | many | CSVRVGLEQYF | TGCAGCGTTCGGGTGGGCCTGGAGCAGTACTTC
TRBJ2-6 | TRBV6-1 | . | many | CATGPGANVLTF | TGTGCCACCGGTCCTGGGGCCAACGTCCTGACTTTC
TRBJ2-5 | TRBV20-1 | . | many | CSARLMIRGVQETQYF | TGCAGTGCTAGGCTGATGATCAGGGGGGTCCAAGAGACCCAGTACTTC
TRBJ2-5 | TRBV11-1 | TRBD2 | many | CASNNDPGTSDDLRETQYF | TGTGCCAGCAATAACGACCCCGGGACTAGCGACGATTTGAGGGAGACCCAGTACTTC
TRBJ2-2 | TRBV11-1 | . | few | CASSSMTGPPTGELFF | TGTGCCAGCAGCTCGATGACTGGGCCTCCCACCGGGGAGCTGTTTTTT
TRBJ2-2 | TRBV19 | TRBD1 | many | CASKNRGNTGELFF | TGTGCCAGTAAGAACAGGGGGAACACCGGGGAGCTGTTTTTT
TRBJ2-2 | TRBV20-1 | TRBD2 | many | CSARDSGRGTGELFF | TGCAGTGCTAGAGATAGCGGGAGAGGCACCGGGGAGCTGTTTTTT
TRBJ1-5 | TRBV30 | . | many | CAWSRDTNQPQHF | TGTGCCTGGAGCCGGGACACCAATCAGCCCCAGCATTTT
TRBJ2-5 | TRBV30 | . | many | CAWTDGTSYQETQYF | TGTGCCTGGACCGATGGGACATCGTACCAAGAGACCCAGTACTTC
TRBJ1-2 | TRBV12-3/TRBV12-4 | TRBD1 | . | CASSSRTGRNGYTF | TGTGCCAGCAGTTCTCGGACAGGGCGAAATGGCTACACCTTC
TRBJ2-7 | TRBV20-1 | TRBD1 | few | CSAEQGYEQYF | TGCAGTGCCGAACAGGGGTACGAGCAGTACTTC
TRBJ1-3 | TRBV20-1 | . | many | CSASQSGSGNTIYF | TGCAGTGCTAGTCAGTCCGGGTCTGGAAACACCATATATTTT
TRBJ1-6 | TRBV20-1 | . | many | CSARGGGGITPLHF | TGCAGTGCTAGAGGTGGGGGCGGCATCACACCCCTCCACTTT
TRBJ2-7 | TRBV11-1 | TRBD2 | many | CASSPVAGEWEQYF | TGTGCCAGCAGCCCTGTAGCGGGAGAATGGGAGCAGTACTTC
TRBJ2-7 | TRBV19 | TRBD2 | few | CASSPELAGGVLRRYEQYF | TGTGCCAGTAGTCCGGAGCTAGCGGGAGGTGTCCTTAGACGCTACGAGCAGTACTTC
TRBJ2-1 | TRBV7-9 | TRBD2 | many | CASSPKEWEGLGNEQFF | TGTGCCAGCAGCCCAAAGGAGTGGGAGGGCCTCGGAAATGAGCAGTTCTTC
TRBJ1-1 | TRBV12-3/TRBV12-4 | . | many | CASTPGLSNTEAFF | TGTGCCAGCACCCCGGGACTCAGTAACACTGAAGCTTTCTTT
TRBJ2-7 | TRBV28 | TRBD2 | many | CASSPTGLAGGISYEQYF | TGTGCCAGCAGTCCGACCGGACTAGCGGGAGGGATCTCCTACGAGCAGTACTTC
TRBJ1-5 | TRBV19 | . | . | CASSEQDEGPQHF | TGTGCCAGTAGTGAGCAGGACGAGGGGCCCCAGCATTTT
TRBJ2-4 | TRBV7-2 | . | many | CASSLEPGYGSAKNIQYF | TGTGCCAGCAGCTTAGAGCCAGGGTACGGGTCGGCCAAAAACATTCAGTACTTC
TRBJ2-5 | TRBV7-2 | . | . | CASSNYVQETQYF | TGTGCCAGCAGCAACTATGTTCAGGAGACCCAGTACTTC
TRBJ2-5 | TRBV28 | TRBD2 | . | CASSHHTSGGGVETQYF | TGTGCCAGCAGTCACCACACAAGCGGGGGGGGTGTAGAGACCCAGTACTTC
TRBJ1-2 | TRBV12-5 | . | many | CASGIEVNYGYTF | TGTGCTAGTGGTATCGAGGTTAACTATGGCTACACCTTC
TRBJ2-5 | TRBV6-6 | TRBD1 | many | CASLDSHRGQQETQYF | TGTGCCAGCTTGGATTCCCACAGGGGACAGCAAGAGACCCAGTACTTC
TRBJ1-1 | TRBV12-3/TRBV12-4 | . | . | CASSSQGRNTEAFF | TGTGCCAGCAGCTCGCAGGGTCGGAACACTGAAGCTTTCTTT
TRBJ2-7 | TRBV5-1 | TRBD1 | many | CASSTGTGGRYEQYF | TGCGCCAGCAGCACCGGGACAGGGGGGAGATACGAGCAGTACTTC
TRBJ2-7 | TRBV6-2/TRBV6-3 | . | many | CASSYTRDLSYEQYF | TGTGCCAGCAGTTACACCCGGGACTTATCGTACGAGCAGTACTTC
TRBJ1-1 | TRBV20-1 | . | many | CSARSAGRVLFGTEAFF | TGCAGTGCTAGGTCTGCCGGGCGAGTGCTGTTTGGCACTGAAGCTTTCTTT
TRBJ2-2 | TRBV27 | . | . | CASSSFQPGHQNTGELFF | TGTGCCAGCAGTTCGTTTCAGCCCGGACACCAAAACACCGGGGAGCTGTTTTTT
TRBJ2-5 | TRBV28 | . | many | CASSEVSGGGGIQETQYF | TGTGCCAGCTCCGAAGTCAGCGGGGGAGGGGGCATCCAAGAGACCCAGTACTTC
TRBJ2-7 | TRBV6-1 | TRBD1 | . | CASKIRQGSYEQYF | TGTGCCAGCAAGATAAGACAGGGATCCTACGAGCAGTACTTC